Listed below are T cell receptor beta chains from one sample, sequenced in a study of T-cell memory formation after mild COVID-19. TCRdb analysed the 5' RACE reads with MiXCR anew, one entry per CDR3 protein. The sample yields approximately 560,000 distinct CDR3 sequences, around 16% seen once. Source material: PBMCs or a T cell subset sorted from them (not recorded which). The receptors stem from an adult woman who had mild COVID-19 (a few samples of this study predate the infection). Cell type and time point are not known. The CDR3 runs from the conserved cysteine through the conserved F or W. A D gene is named only where the DNA matches it firmly. Only part of the rows carry a size: once, few, many, or a class if the clone is expanded.

d_call cdr3_length j_call v_call clone_size cdr3_nt cdr3_aa
TRBD1 17 TRBJ2-2 TRBV19 - TGTGCCAGTGGAACCCGGGACAGGGTTTTTTACACCGGGGAGCTGTTTTTT CASGTRDRVFYTGELFF
- 14 TRBJ2-1 TRBV6-5 few TGTGCCAGCAGTTACTCCGTTTCGGTTTATGAGCAGTTCTTC CASSYSVSVYEQFF
- 14 TRBJ1-2 TRBV7-2 - TGTGCCAGCAGCCCCCGGAGTGCGTATTATGGCTACACCTTC CASSPRSAYYGYTF
- 17 TRBJ2-6 TRBV6-6 - TGTGCCAGCAGTAATAGGGACCGTCCCTCTGGGGCCAACGTCCTGACTTTC CASSNRDRPSGANVLTF
TRBD1 16 TRBJ1-4 TRBV20-1 - TGCAGTGCTAGGTCCAGGGGGGGAAGCCCTACACGACAACTGTTTTTT CSARSRGGSPTRQLFF
TRBD2 18 TRBJ2-7 TRBV7-2 few TGTGCCAGCAGCTTAGCGCTCACCAGGCGGGAGAAGGTCGGCGAGCAGTACTTC CASSLALTRREKVGEQYF
- 12 TRBJ2-7 TRBV12-3/TRBV12-4 many TGTGCCAGCAGCCTCCGTCCCTACGAGCAGTACTTC CASSLRPYEQYF
- 16 TRBJ2-1 TRBV5-1 few TGCGCCAGCAGCTTTAGACAGGCCGGAACCTACAATGAGCAGTTCTTC CASSFRQAGTYNEQFF
TRBD1 13 TRBJ2-1 TRBV6-2/TRBV6-3 few TGTGCCAGCCGGGACAGGAACTACAATGAGCAGTTCTTC CASRDRNYNEQFF
TRBD2 16 TRBJ2-1 TRBV4-2 few TGTGCCAGCAGCCCAATTGGGCTAGCGGGCAACAATGAGCAGTTCTTC CASSPIGLAGNNEQFF
- 16 TRBJ2-3 TRBV7-9 - TGTGCCAGCAGCCGGAACCCCTGGGGCCCCGGGGATACGCAGTATTTT CASSRNPWGPGDTQYF
TRBD2 15 TRBJ2-3 TRBV6-2/TRBV6-3 - TGTGCCAGCAGTTTGATAGCGCCGGGAGGAGATACGCAGTATTTT CASSLIAPGGDTQYF
TRBD1 15 TRBJ1-1 TRBV3-1 - TGTGCCAGCAGCCCTGGGAACAGGGGGAACACTGAAGCTTTCTTT CASSPGNRGNTEAFF
- 13 TRBJ2-1 TRBV9 few TGTGCCAGCAGCGTAGAGGCCAACTTCGAGCAGTTCTTC CASSVEANFEQFF
TRBD1 15 TRBJ1-4 TRBV6-1 - TGTGCCAGCGGACTGACAGGGGGTAATAATGAAAAACTGTTTTTT CASGLTGGNNEKLFF
- 14 TRBJ2-5 TRBV7-2 - TGTGCCAGCACTCCCCGAGACAGGCAAGAGACCCAGTACTTC CASTPRDRQETQYF
- 15 TRBJ1-2 TRBV12-3/TRBV12-4 few TGTGCCAGCAGTTCCCAAACCTCCTATTGGTATGGCTACACCTTC CASSSQTSYWYGYTF